This TCR beta chain was observed in a study of blood T cell repertoires in COVID-19. In the study overall: Acute and convalescent COVID-19 specimens originated in the United States, Italy and Spain. PBMCs, B-cell-depleted T cells, or T cells provided the cDNA or gDNA that made up the material.

The ends lost 7 bases at V and 6 bases at J; junction bases unmatched: 3. Per germline, CDR1 SEHNR and CDR2 FQNEAQ (reference sequence). The length of the CDR3 is 13 residues. Seattle patients were enrolled while actively infected and followed longitudinally. In the original workflow: Quantification of nucleated cells was approximated via reference gene primer amplification. Generated by immunoSEQ multiplex PCR, the TCRdb table keeps only in-frame clones and is missing some. The V and J calls and clone size were taken over from that table, and D and trimming were inferred from the DNA. The sample has roughly 200,000 clones, 82% seen once.

Sample: peripheral blood. The sequence was obtained from a woman of 80 years or more with COVID-19, enrolled during active disease. This chain links TRBV7-9 with TRBJ2-7, with 13 bases matching TRBD2. The CDR3: CASTRTSGGEQYF. CDR3 sequence (DNA): TGTGCCAGCACCCGGACTAGCGGGGGCGAGCAGTACTTC.